A selection of T cell receptor beta chains follows, all from one sample in a study of T cell changes during pregnancy in multiple sclerosis. Clones were read by immunoSEQ multiplex PCR, and TCRdb kept only the in-frame ones, dropping some. The profile shows 50,000 to 80,000 clones, over 75% of them singletons. The specimen comprised CD8+ T cells from peripheral blood mononuclear cells, sampled before pregnancy. The source is a female donor with multiple sclerosis, enrolled in a pregnancy study. Each CDR3 is given with its conserved first and last residue.

j_gene: TRBJ2-2
v_gene: TRBV6-5
CDR3aa: CASSLGQGPTGELFF

j_gene: TRBJ2-3
v_gene: TRBV10-3
CDR3aa: CAISGNGLAVLDTQYF

j_gene: TRBJ2-4
v_gene: TRBV6-5
CDR3aa: CASRQTGSPKNIQYF

j_gene: TRBJ1-5
v_gene: TRBV5-3
CDR3aa: CARSWDIKQPQHF

j_gene: TRBJ2-2
v_gene: TRBV9
CDR3aa: CASSLWTSGSGELFF

j_gene: TRBJ2-5
v_gene: TRBV19
CDR3aa: CASSIGEGVKTQYF

j_gene: TRBJ2-2
v_gene: TRBV6-5
CDR3aa: CASSYSTGGTGELFF

j_gene: TRBJ1-1
v_gene: TRBV5-1
CDR3aa: CASSLVVDTEAFF

j_gene: TRBJ1-1
v_gene: TRBV27
CDR3aa: CASSLSPGSVTEAFF

j_gene: TRBJ2-1
v_gene: TRBV6-1
CDR3aa: CASSGRDTFFNEQFF

j_gene: TRBJ2-3
v_gene: TRBV29-1
CDR3aa: CSVGAGEEDTQYF

j_gene: TRBJ1-2
v_gene: TRBV9
CDR3aa: CASSVTTGSDYYGYTF

j_gene: TRBJ2-1
v_gene: TRBV27
CDR3aa: CASRDFYNEQFF

j_gene: TRBJ1-2
v_gene: TRBV27
CDR3aa: CASSLSGTAAYGYTF

j_gene: TRBJ2-3
v_gene: TRBV6-4
CDR3aa: CASSDGSTDTQYF

j_gene: TRBJ2-7
v_gene: TRBV11-2
CDR3aa: CASSTGTSYEQYF

j_gene: TRBJ2-1
v_gene: TRBV29-1
CDR3aa: CSVDPTPGELYNEQFF

j_gene: TRBJ2-5
v_gene: TRBV6-1
CDR3aa: CASSEESQVWETQYF

j_gene: TRBJ1-5
v_gene: TRBV2
CDR3aa: CASSVGGGGQPQHF

j_gene: TRBJ2-7
v_gene: TRBV5-5
CDR3aa: CASSLASGAGYEQYF

j_gene: TRBJ2-3
v_gene: TRBV2
CDR3aa: CASSATGITFTDTQYF

j_gene: TRBJ1-1
v_gene: TRBV21-1
CDR3aa: CASSKFQGLVARTEAFF

j_gene: TRBJ2-1
v_gene: TRBV11-2
CDR3aa: CASSLAGYEQFF

j_gene: TRBJ2-1
v_gene: TRBV7-7
CDR3aa: CASSLGVGARNEQFF

j_gene: TRBJ2-2
v_gene: TRBV9
CDR3aa: CASSGRTESSRELFF

j_gene: TRBJ2-7
v_gene: TRBV30
CDR3aa: CAWTLGTGGLYEQYF

j_gene: TRBJ2-7
v_gene: TRBV10-1
CDR3aa: CAGGARIYEQYF

j_gene: TRBJ2-3
v_gene: TRBV9
CDR3aa: CASSVGDSSVGTQYF

j_gene: TRBJ1-2
v_gene: TRBV7-9
CDR3aa: CASSLDLYGYTF

j_gene: TRBJ1-1
v_gene: TRBV6-1
CDR3aa: CASTLSVGGTEAFF

j_gene: TRBJ2-3
v_gene: TRBV5-3
CDR3aa: CARGLVTGCTDTQYF

j_gene: TRBJ1-4
v_gene: TRBV7-9
CDR3aa: CASNGDGKLFF

j_gene: TRBJ1-1
v_gene: TRBV29-1
CDR3aa: CSAAGGKNTEAFF

j_gene: TRBJ1-3
v_gene: TRBV30
CDR3aa: CAWSVPGQWASEAGNTIYF

j_gene: TRBJ1-3
v_gene: TRBV5-6
CDR3aa: CASSSDLDSSGNTIYF

j_gene: TRBJ2-3
v_gene: TRBV15
CDR3aa: CATSRGGVSDTQYF

j_gene: TRBJ2-5
v_gene: TRBV4-2
CDR3aa: CASSQDVGQGTETQYF

j_gene: TRBJ2-1
v_gene: TRBV10-3
CDR3aa: CAISGSSGGTTPSSYNEQFF

j_gene: TRBJ2-7
v_gene: TRBV7-8
CDR3aa: CASVAGAIPYEQYF

j_gene: TRBJ1-1
v_gene: TRBV5-1
CDR3aa: CASSPLFSDSMNTEAFF

j_gene: TRBJ2-7
v_gene: TRBV11-2
CDR3aa: CASSSNPGYEQYF

j_gene: TRBJ2-2
v_gene: TRBV5-6
CDR3aa: CASSAQVNTGELFF

j_gene: TRBJ2-7
v_gene: TRBV27
CDR3aa: CASSGGYEQYF

j_gene: TRBJ2-1
v_gene: TRBV9
CDR3aa: CASSGDRAYEQFF

j_gene: TRBJ2-3
v_gene: TRBV6-5
CDR3aa: CASSPSGGASDTQYF

j_gene: TRBJ2-1
v_gene: TRBV7-9
CDR3aa: CASSSPSASSYNEQFF

j_gene: TRBJ2-7
v_gene: TRBV19
CDR3aa: CASSMGAQGRQYF

j_gene: TRBJ2-1
v_gene: TRBV11-2
CDR3aa: CASSLGSGSYNEQFF

j_gene: TRBJ1-5
v_gene: TRBV19
CDR3aa: CASSVGALSQPQHF

j_gene: TRBJ1-1
v_gene: TRBV19
CDR3aa: CASSGVLDHWGTEAFF

j_gene: TRBJ2-5
v_gene: TRBV29-1
CDR3aa: CSVEVSDSWDETQYF

j_gene: TRBJ2-7
v_gene: TRBV6-6
CDR3aa: CASADGTGAYEQYF

j_gene: TRBJ2-1
v_gene: TRBV11-2
CDR3aa: CASSLVAGGRVLEQFF

j_gene: TRBJ2-7
v_gene: TRBV7-9
CDR3aa: CASSGTASYEQYF

j_gene: TRBJ1-5
v_gene: TRBV9
CDR3aa: CASSPRTGVGQPQHF

j_gene: TRBJ1-2
v_gene: TRBV6-6
CDR3aa: CASSYGGNAGYTF

j_gene: TRBJ2-7
v_gene: TRBV5-6
CDR3aa: CASSLGRGEQYF

j_gene: TRBJ2-2
v_gene: TRBV6-1
CDR3aa: CASRPTGTAGELFF

j_gene: TRBJ2-1
v_gene: TRBV7-2
CDR3aa: CASSSGVGGHSYNEQFF

j_gene: TRBJ1-5
v_gene: TRBV10-2
CDR3aa: CASSGGGMYPQHF